Included here is one T cell receptor (beta chain) sequence, with context. This clonotype showed up many times. Its antigen is not yet known. Qualities for individual bases were not recorded, and no much larger clone is one base off. Libraries came from PCR. Data came from an Illumina HiSeq 2500. The public reads were run again by TCRdb, first through fastp at Q25 and then through MiXCR, and only productive beta chains were kept. Rows are combined by CDR3 protein, so each entry shows the most common genes and DNA. The sample contains 400 to 500 distinct CDR3 sequences, roughly a tenth of them found a single time. The top ten clones comprise approximately 33% of the sample. This record comes from a study of CXCR3 chemokines and chemotherapy response in bladder cancer (dated by TCRdb to about 2022). About the investigation overall: Whether chemotherapy response in human bladder cancer was predicted by intratumoral CXCR3 chemokine system activity was examined in the study.

The clonotype was recovered from a human donor with bladder cancer that did not respond to neoadjuvant chemotherapy. The sample here was taken from a patient whose treatment included neoadjuvant chemotherapy.

The CDR3 corresponds to CSAMPLGLGNSPLHF. The sequenced DNA: TGCAGTGCTATGCCTTTGGGGCTGGGGAATTCACCCCTCCACTTT. The chain joins TRBV20-1 to TRBJ1-6, and TRBD1 may be the D gene, going by 5 matching bases. From the cysteine up to the phenylalanine, the CDR3 has a length of 15 residues. CDR3 DNA is the only sequence kept; it has 45 bases, read in frame from the first base. V lost 4 bases and J lost 7 bases; the stretch between them is 17 bases long. CDR1 DFQATT and CDR2 SNEGSKA are derived from the germline V gene (reference sequence).